The TCR beta chain described here comes from a study of regulatory T cells in long-lasting Graves disease. Germline lookup yields CDR1 MDHEN and CDR2 SYDVKM. J lost 4 bases, V lost 6 bases, and 4 bases had no gene match. This CDR3 comprises 13 residues. Building the TCR beta libraries relied on iRepertoire HTBI primers, and CDR3 regions underwent Arm-PCR. Each CDR3 protein is one row after TCRdb ran MiXCR on the multiplex PCR reads. The sample includes 400,000 to 550,000 distinct CDR3 sequences, less than 20% of them seen just once. Ten or more counts support this clonotype. Time point noted: newly diagnosed GD, antithyroid drugs for less than 3 months. PBMCs provided the RNA from which the TCR library was made. The data were also submitted as part of a second study, on T cells in Graves' hyperthyroidism and ophthalmopathy. From that report: Using the HTBI primer set, a first-round RT-PCR was run on the TCR CDR3. Patients with ophthalmopathy were separated from those with stable hyperthyroidism by a 13 V-J model.

The genes are TRBV28 and TRBJ2-7; the match to TRBD1 covers 9 bases. This material consisted of peripheral blood mononuclear cells (PBMCs), taken at new diagnosis, from a patient treated with antithyroid drugs. The origin of this receptor is a woman aged 25 to 39 with Graves disease. CDR3 bases: TGTGCCAGCAGGGTACAGGGGGCATACGAGCAGTACTTC. The encoded protein is CASRVQGAYEQYF.